The 17 T cell receptor beta chains in this list originate from one sample, sequenced in a study of cytomegalovirus exposure and HLA in healthy donors. This PCR relied on a set of 60 Vbeta primers and 13 Jbeta primers. Profiling relied on immunoSEQ multiplex PCR, and the TCRdb table lists in-frame clones only, not all of them. This sample carries 170,000 or so clones, more than 60% of them seen once, and the ten largest clones take roughly 1.4%. The material sequenced was PBMCs. All receptors come from a woman under 40 in good health and CMV-seronegative.

The chain recombines TRBV21-1 with TRBJ2-7; the tabulated D call, TRBD2, remains unverified against the DNA. TRBV21-1 is described as a pseudogene. This CDR3 has 14 residues. In DNA, the CDR3 is TGTGCCAGCAGCAAAAGACTGGGTGCCTACGAGCAGTACTTC. It specifies CASSKRLGAYEQYF.

This chain joins TRBV19 and TRBJ1-5; TRBD1 aligns across 8 bases. The CDR3 spans 16 residues. V was pared by 5 bases and J by 4 bases, with 10 bases of the junction left unmatched. Germline CDR1 and CDR2: LNHDA and SQIVND (reference sequence). DNA for the CDR3: TGTGCCAGTAGTCCTCTCTCTGGACAGGGTAATCAGCCCCAGCATTTT. It encodes CASSPLSGQGNQPQHF.

Details on this clone: An end of the junction differs from the germline gene, which may be a read error. The chain has TRBV7-9 and TRBJ1-4, with D perhaps TRBD1 (5 bases). Germline CDR1 is SEHNR and CDR2 is FQNEAQ (reference sequence). This CDR3 spans 15 amino acids. This CDR3 reads CASSLQVGPNERLFF. The CDR3 DNA follows: TGTGCCAGCAGCTTACAGGTGGGGCCTAATGAAAGACTGTTTTTT.

This clone was recorded once. The chain employs TRBV5-6 and TRBJ2-3, with a weak D call TRBD2 (5 bases). Germline V CDR1 and CDR2: SGHDT, YYEEEE. V was cut by 0 bases and J by 10 bases, with 18 bases left in between. The CDR3 sequence is 15 residues long. CDR3 residues: CASSLEKGSGDPQYF. The CDR3, as DNA: TGTGCCAGCAGCTTGGAGAAGGGCTCCGGGGATCCGCAGTATTTT.

The chain links TRBV29-1 to TRBJ1-2; D may be TRBD1 (5 bases). Germline V gives CDR1 SQVTM, CDR2 ANQGSEA. V was clipped by 0 bases and J by 5 bases, with 10 bases between them. CDR3 length: 13 amino acids. Here the CDR3 reads CSVEDPGGYGYTF. CDR3 nucleotides: TGCAGCGTTGAAGATCCGGGGGGGTATGGCTACACCTTC.

DNA of the CDR3: TGTGCCAGCGGGGTAGGGCGGGGGGCTAGCACAGATACGCAGTATTTT. This codes for CASGVGRGASTDTQYF. The chain links TRBV2 to TRBJ2-3; 8 bases map to TRBD2. The germline V gene encodes CDR1 SNHLY and CDR2 FYNNEI. V shed 8 bases and J 0 bases; nucleotides not matched to a gene: 10. The CDR3 length is 16 residues. The full variable domain, in which reference TRBV2 and TRBJ2-3 provide the parts outside the CDR3, is EPEVTQTPSHQVTQMGQEVILRCVPISNHLYFYWYRQILGQKVEFLVSFYNNEISEKSEIFDDQFSVERPDGSNFTLKIRSTKLEDSAMYFCASGVGRGASTDTQYFGPGTRLTVL.

The chain combines TRBV6-6 with TRBJ1-5; D is perhaps TRBD1 (6 bases). The V gene's germline CDR1 is MNHNY and CDR2 SVGAGI (reference sequence). The CDR3 extends over 12 amino acids. V was shortened by 8 bases and J by 7 bases, with 12 bases between the two germline ends. Here the CDR3 reads CASGWGGQPQHF. The DNA for the CDR3 is TGTGCCAGCGGGTGGGGGGGCCAGCCCCAGCATTTT.

V usage is TRBV7-8 and J usage is TRBJ2-7; D might be TRBD2 (5 bases). V was clipped by 5 bases and J by 3 bases, with 20 bases between them. Germline V gives CDR1 SGHVS, CDR2 FQNEAQ. This CDR3 contains 16 residues. CDR3 sequence reads: CASSQYTSAALYEQYF. The CDR3 nucleotides read TGTGCCAGCAGCCAATATACGTCAGCGGCTCTCTACGAGCAGTACTTC.

The chain carries TRBV5-1 and TRBJ1-6, with 8 positions matching TRBD1. CDR1 is SGHRS and CDR2 is YFSETQ in the germline V gene. The trim removed 4 bases at V and 6 bases at J, leaving 3 bases unmatched. The CDR3 has 14 amino acids. DNA for the CDR3: TGCGCCAGCAGCACTGACAGGGGTAATTCACCCCTCCACTTT. Translated: CASSTDRGNSPLHF.

This sequence joins TRBV9 and TRBJ2-1; 12 nucleotides match TRBD2. Trimming at V came to 2 bases and at J to 10 bases, leaving 7 bases not matched to a gene. CDR3 length: 15 residues. CDR1 and CDR2 (germline): SGDLS, YYNGEE. The CDR3 DNA is TGTGCCAGCAGCGTGTCTAGCGGGGGGGCCCTGGAGCAGTTCTTC. Its protein is CASSVSSGGALEQFF. Supplemented by reference TRBV9 and TRBJ2-1, the full variable domain reads DSGVTQTPKHLITATGQRVTLRCSPRSGDLSVYWYQQSLDQGLQFLIQYYNGEERAKGNILERFSAQQFPDLHSELNLSSLELGDSALYFCASSVSSGGALEQFFGPGTRLTVL.

This clone was found a few times. At the DNA level, this CDR3 is encoded by other sequences in the same sample as well. V and J are TRBV5-1 and TRBJ2-1; 8 bases fit TRBD2. V lost 1 base and J lost 4; bases outside the gene matches: 1. CDR3 size: 14 residues. In germline, CDR1 is SGHRS, CDR2 YFSETQ. The CDR3 loop reads CASSLSGGYNEQFF. DNA for the CDR3: TGCGCCAGCAGCTTGTCGGGGGGGTACAATGAGCAGTTCTTC.

This sequence joins TRBV18 and TRBJ1-1, with 8 bases matching TRBD1. Germline assignment: CDR1 KGHSH and CDR2 LQKENI. There are 16 residues in the CDR3. V lost 3 bases and J lost 0; bases outside the gene matches: 6. The CDR3, as DNA: TGTGCCAGCTCACCGATGACAGGGGCCATGAACACTGAAGCTTTCTTT. This sequence encodes CASSPMTGAMNTEAFF.

The chain is built from TRBV7-9 and TRBJ2-5; D perhaps matches TRBD2 (6 bases). Trimming removed 0 bases from V and 5 bases from J, with 16 bases in between. CDR1 and CDR2 from the germline V gene are SEHNR and FQNEAQ (reference sequence). The CDR3 runs 16 residues. CDR3 nucleotides: TGTGCCAGCAGCTTAGCACCGGGGACTGGGTGGGAGACCCAGTACTTC. Translating it yields CASSLAPGTGWETQYF.

This chain links TRBV2 with TRBJ2-3; tentative D call: TRBD2 (5 bases). V lost 0 bases, J lost 5 bases, and 15 bases lay in between. Per the germline V gene, CDR1 is SNHLY and CDR2 is FYNNEI. The CDR3 length is 16 residues. CDR3 residues: CASSEARAQSGDTQYF. The CDR3 bases are TGTGCCAGCAGTGAAGCGAGGGCCCAAAGTGGAGATACGCAGTATTTT. Combining the CDR3 with reference TRBV2 and TRBJ2-3 gives the whole variable domain EPEVTQTPSHQVTQMGQEVILRCVPISNHLYFYWYRQILGQKVEFLVSFYNNEISEKSEIFDDQFSVERPDGSNFTLKIRSTKLEDSAMYFCASSEARAQSGDTQYFGPGTRLTVL.

The chain joins TRBV2 to TRBJ2-7; a possible D gene is TRBD2 (6 bases). The CDR3 sequence is 13 residues long. Germline CDR1 reads SNHLY; CDR2 reads FYNNEI. V was trimmed by 8 bases and J by 2 bases, leaving 13 bases between them. The DNA of the CDR3 is TGTGCCAGCGCCAGGAGGGAGACCTACGAGCAGTACTTC. Translated, it gives CASARRETYEQYF.

This clone came up a few times. The chain has TRBV19 and TRBJ1-2, with no clear D. Germline V gives CDR1 LNHDA, CDR2 SQIVND (reference sequence). The CDR3 runs 15 residues. Trimming took 0 bases from V and 4 from J, leaving 12 bases between them. The CDR3, as DNA: TGTGCCAGTAGTATAGACAGGTCTTCCGGCTATGGCTACACCTTC. This codes for CASSIDRSSGYGYTF.

The J gene is TRBJ2-5, the V gene TRBV30; D unresolved. This CDR3 is built from 15 residues. Germline V gives CDR1 GTSNPN, CDR2 SVGIG (reference sequence). Trimming removed 0 bases from V and 0 bases from J, with 11 bases in between. CDR3 DNA: TGTGCCTGGAGTGTGGGCAGTCTGTACCAAGAGACCCAGTACTTC. Amino acids: CAWSVGSLYQETQYF.